This T cell receptor beta chain came from a study of blood T cell repertoires in COVID-19. Study information: From the United States, Italy and Spain came samples of acute and convalescent COVID-19. In each case, the material was cDNA or gDNA derived from T cells, B-cell-depleted T cells, or PBMCs.

In the authors' methods: The assay estimated nucleated cells by amplifying reference gene primers. Only in-frame clones appear in the TCRdb table, and some are missing; sequencing was by immunoSEQ multiplex PCR. That table is the source of V, J and clone size, and D and trimming were worked out from the DNA. The sample lists some 200,000 clones, 70% to 90% occurring once. CDR1 SGDLS and CDR2 YYNGEE come from the germline V gene. The CDR3 length is 13 residues. Trimming pared 0 bases from V and 10 bases from J, leaving 13 bases between. The chain employs TRBV9 and TRBJ1-1; tentatively, D is TRBD1 (5 bases). Source material: peripheral blood. This TCR was recovered from a man aged 50-60 years who had recovered from COVID-19. CDR3 sequence reads: CASSVASAGGAFF. In DNA form, the CDR3 reads TGTGCCAGCAGCGTAGCTTCCGCCGGGGGAGCTTTCTTT. The full variable domain, its missing parts supplied by reference TRBV9 and TRBJ1-1, is DSGVTQTPKHLITATGQRVTLRCSPRSGDLSVYWYQQSLDQGLQFLIQYYNGEERAKGNILERFSAQQFPDLHSELNLSSLELGDSALYFCASSVASAGGAFFGQGTRLTVV.